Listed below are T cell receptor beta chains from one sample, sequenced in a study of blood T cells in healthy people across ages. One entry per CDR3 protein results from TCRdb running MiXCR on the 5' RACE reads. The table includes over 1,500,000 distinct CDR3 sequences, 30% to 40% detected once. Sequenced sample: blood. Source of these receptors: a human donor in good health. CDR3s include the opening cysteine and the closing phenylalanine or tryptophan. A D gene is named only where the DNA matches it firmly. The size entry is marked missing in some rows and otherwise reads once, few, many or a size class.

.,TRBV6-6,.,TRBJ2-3,TGTGCCAGCAGTTACTCGATCACTCTGGATACGCAGTATTTT,CASSYSITLDTQYF
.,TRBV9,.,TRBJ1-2,TGTGCCAGCAGCGCGATGACAGGCGCTTATGGCTACACCTTC,CASSAMTGAYGYTF
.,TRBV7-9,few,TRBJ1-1,TGTGCCAGCAGCCCGCTCGATTGGCCTGAAGCTTTCTTT,CASSPLDWPEAFF
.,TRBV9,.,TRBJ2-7,TGTGCCAGCAGCCCCAAGAGGCTGGCAGAGAATTACGAGCAGTACTTC,CASSPKRLAENYEQYF
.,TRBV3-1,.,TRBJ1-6,TGTGCCAGCAGCCAAGTTCTAGGACAAACCTATAATTCACCCCTCCACTTT,CASSQVLGQTYNSPLHF
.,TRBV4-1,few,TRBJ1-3,TGCGCCAGCAGACAGGGCTTGGCTGAAAACACCATATATTTT,CASRQGLAENTIYF
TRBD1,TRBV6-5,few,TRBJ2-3,TGTGCCAGCAGTTACGGACAGGGGGCTCCAGATACGCAGTATTTT,CASSYGQGAPDTQYF
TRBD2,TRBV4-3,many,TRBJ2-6,TGCGCCAGCAGCCAAGGGACTAGCATCTCTGGGGCCAACGTCCTGACTTTC,CASSQGTSISGANVLTF
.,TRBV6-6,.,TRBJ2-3,TGTGCCAGCAGCCTCCGGGACCCCAGGGCAGATACGCAGTATTTT,CASSLRDPRADTQYF
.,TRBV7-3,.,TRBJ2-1,TGTGCCAGCAGCTTGATCCACTACAATGAGCAGTTCTTC,CASSLIHYNEQFF
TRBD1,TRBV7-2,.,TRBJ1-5,TGTGCCAGCAGCTTAATAGGGGGCGTTCAGCCCCAGCATTTT,CASSLIGGVQPQHF
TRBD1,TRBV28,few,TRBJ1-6,TGTGCCAGCAGTTTACGGTGGGGACAGGGAGGTTCACCCCTCCACTTT,CASSLRWGQGGSPLHF
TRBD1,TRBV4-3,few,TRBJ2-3,TGCGTCAGCAGCCAAGGACGCGGACAGGTCCAGGATACGCAGTATTTT,CVSSQGRGQVQDTQYF
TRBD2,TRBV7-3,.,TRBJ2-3,TGTGCCAGCAGCTTAACTGTAGCGGGGGGCACAGATACGCAGTATTTT,CASSLTVAGGTDTQYF
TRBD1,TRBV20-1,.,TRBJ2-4,TGCAGTGCTACCCATTTCGGACAGGGGGCGCGAGAGCAGTACTTC,CSATHFGQGAREQYF
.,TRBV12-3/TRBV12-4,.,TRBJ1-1,TGTGCCACCCTGGGAGGGTGGGGTGAAGCTTTCTTT,CATLGGWGEAFF
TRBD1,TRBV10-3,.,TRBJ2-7,TGTGCCATCAGTGAGCCGGGACAGATCTACGAGCAGTACTTC,CAISEPGQIYEQYF
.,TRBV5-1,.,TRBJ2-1,TGCGCCAGCAGCGACCGGGAGAAGCAGTTCTTC,CASSDREKQFF
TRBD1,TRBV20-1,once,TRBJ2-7,TGCAGTGCTAGTGGGGGACAGGGTGTCGGCGAGCAGTACTTC,CSASGGQGVGEQYF
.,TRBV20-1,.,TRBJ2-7,TGCAGTGCTCTCCGGAGCGGGTGGTTCGAGCAGTACTTC,CSALRSGWFEQYF
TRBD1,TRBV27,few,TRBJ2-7,TGTGCCAGCAGTTTATTAGGACAGGGTTACTACGAGCAGTACTTC,CASSLLGQGYYEQYF
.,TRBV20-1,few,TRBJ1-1,TGCAGTACTAGGCGTACAGTGCTACCCAACACTGAAGCTTTCTTT,CSTRRTVLPNTEAFF
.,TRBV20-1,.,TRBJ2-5,TGCAGTGCTCTGGTCCTGCAAGAGACCCAGTACTTC,CSALVLQETQYF
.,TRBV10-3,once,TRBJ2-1,TGTGCCATCAGTAACGGACGAGAAAGGGCGGGGAATGAGCAGTTCTTC,CAISNGRERAGNEQFF
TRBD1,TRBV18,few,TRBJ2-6,TGTGCCAGCTCACTAGGACAGGCGAACTCTGGGGCCAACGTCCTGACTTTC,CASSLGQANSGANVLTF
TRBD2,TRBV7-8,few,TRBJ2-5,TGTGCCAGCAGCTTGCGGGGGGCGGGGGTGGAGACCCAGTACTTC,CASSLRGAGVETQYF
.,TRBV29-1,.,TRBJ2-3,TGCAGCGTTGATGACCTCGCGCAGTATTTT,CSVDDLAQYF
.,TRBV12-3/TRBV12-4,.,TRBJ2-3,TGTGCCAGCAGGATGGGACGCACAGATGCGCAGTATTTT,CASRMGRTDAQYF
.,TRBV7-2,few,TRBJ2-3,TGTGCCAGCAGCTTAGGTCACACCACAGATACGCAGTATTTT,CASSLGHTTDTQYF
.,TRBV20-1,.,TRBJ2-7,TGCAGTGCCGTAACCCCTCCGGGCAACAGCAACTACGAGCAGTACTTC,CSAVTPPGNSNYEQYF
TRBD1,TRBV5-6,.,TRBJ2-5,TGTGCCAGCAGCTTGGAGGGGGCGACTGGGACCCAGTACTTC,CASSLEGATGTQYF
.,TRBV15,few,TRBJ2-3,TGTGCCACCAGCCCACTCCTCGGAGCAGATACGCAGTATTTT,CATSPLLGADTQYF
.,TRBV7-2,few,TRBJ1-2,TGTGCCAGCATAAAGGGGGGTTCGGACTATGGCTACACCTTC,CASIKGGSDYGYTF
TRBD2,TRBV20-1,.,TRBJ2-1,TGCAGTGCTAACCTAGCGGGATCCTACAATGAGCAGTTCTTC,CSANLAGSYNEQFF
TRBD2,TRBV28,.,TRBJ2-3,TGTGCCAGCAGTTTACCGGTAGCGGGGGGATTCGAGGATACGCAGTATTTT,CASSLPVAGGFEDTQYF
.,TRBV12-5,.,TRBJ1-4,TGTGCTAGTGGTGCCAGTGGGGAACTGTTTTTT,CASGASGELFF
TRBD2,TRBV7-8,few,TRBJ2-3,TGTGCCAGCAGAGAGCGGGGGGGCGATACGCAGTATTTT,CASRERGGDTQYF
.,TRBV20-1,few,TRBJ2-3,TGCAGTGCTAGAGAGCGGAGACGGGAGAGGGATACGCAGTATTTT,CSARERRRERDTQYF
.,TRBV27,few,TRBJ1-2,TGTGCCAGCAGTTTAGGCCGGAACCTCTATGGCTACACCTTC,CASSLGRNLYGYTF
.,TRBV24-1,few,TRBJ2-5,TGTGCCACCAGTGACTCTACCGGGGCCGGGGAGACCCAGTACTTC,CATSDSTGAGETQYF
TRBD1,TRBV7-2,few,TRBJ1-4,TGTGCCAGCAGCCCCCGGACAGGGAGAAATGAAAAACTGTTTTTT,CASSPRTGRNEKLFF
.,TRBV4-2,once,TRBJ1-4,TGTGCCAGCAGCCAAGAGGGTTCCATCAGTCGACTGTTTTTT,CASSQEGSISRLFF
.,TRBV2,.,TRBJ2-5,TGTGCCAGCAGTGAACAGGGACCAGCGCTCCAAGAGATCCAGTACTTC,CASSEQGPALQEIQYF
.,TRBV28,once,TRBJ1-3,TGTGCCAGCAGTTTGGAGGCCCTCGCCGGAAACACCATATATTTT,CASSLEALAGNTIYF
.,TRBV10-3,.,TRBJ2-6,TGTGCCATCAGAGACAGCTCTGGGGCCAACGTCCTGACTTTC,CAIRDSSGANVLTF